Shown below are 9 T cell receptor beta chains from a single sample sequenced in a study of blood T cell repertoires in COVID-19. The repertoire was sequenced with immunoSEQ multiplex PCR; TCRdb's copy has only in-frame clones and lacks some. The table records 120,000 to 150,000 clones, approximately 86% of them present only once. The material sequenced was PBMCs or T cells enriched from blood (not recorded which). The source of these receptors is a woman aged 35 to 49 who had recovered from COVID-19.

This chain connects TRBV30 to TRBJ1-6; D perhaps matches TRBD1 (5 bases). The CDR3 extends over 12 amino acids. Between the trimmed V and J ends, which lost 4 bases and 10 bases, there was a span of 11 bases. Germline V lookup: CDR1 GTSNPN, CDR2 SVGIG (reference sequence). CDR3 in DNA: TGTGCCTGGAACGGGGGAAGGTCACCCCTCCACTTT. This sequence encodes CAWNGGRSPLHF.

The chain couples TRBV29-1 to TRBJ2-1; 8 bases are a match to TRBD2. Germline V gene data show CDR1 as SQVTM and CDR2 as ANQGSEA. CDR3 length: 13 residues. The trim removed 7 bases at V and 6 bases at J, leaving 8 bases unmatched. CDR3 nucleotides: TGCAGCGGCGTAGCGGGATTCGGCAATGAGCAGTTCTTC. This gives the protein CSGVAGFGNEQFF.

The chain recombines TRBV6-5 with TRBJ1-4, with 7 bases lining up with TRBD1. Trimming removed 7 bases from V and 5 bases from J; junction bases left unmatched: 4. CDR1 and CDR2 from the germline V gene are MNHEY and SVGAGI. The CDR3 runs 13 residues. In DNA, the CDR3 is TGTGCCAGCAAATTGACAGGGAATGAAAAACTGTTTTTT. Translated, it gives CASKLTGNEKLFF.

This clone was detected only a few times. This chain links TRBV6-5 with TRBJ2-5, with TRBD1 identical over 9 bases. This CDR3 has 13 amino acids. Germline CDR1 reads MNHEY; CDR2 reads SVGAGI. V shed 6 bases, J shed 2 bases, and the junction held 1 base outside the gene matches. The CDR3 nucleotides read TGTGCCAGCAGGGGGACAGGGCAAGAGACCCAGTACTTC. It translates to CASRGTGQETQYF.

The chain couples TRBV28 to TRBJ2-1, with 11 nucleotides matching TRBD1. In germline, CDR1 is MDHEN, CDR2 SYDVKM. Unmatched junction bases numbered 7, after V lost 8 bases and J lost 7 bases. The CDR3 length is 14 residues. CDR3 region: CASLGTGGRNEQFF. The CDR3 DNA reads as TGTGCCAGCCTCGGGACAGGGGGTCGGAATGAGCAGTTCTTC. Full variable domain (rest looked up from reference TRBV28 and TRBJ2-1): DVKVTQSSRYLVKRTGEKVFLECVQDMDHENMFWYRQDPGLGLRLIYFSYDVKMKEKGDIPEGYSVSREKKERFSLILESASTNQTSMYLCASLGTGGRNEQFFGPGTRLTVL.

The chain links TRBV27 to TRBJ2-1; D is possibly TRBD1 (5 bases). CDR1 is MNHEY and CDR2 is SMNVEV in the germline V gene (reference sequence). V gave up 8 bases and J gave up 9 bases, with 14 bases separating them. The CDR3 runs to 12 residues. The DNA for the CDR3 is TGTGCCAGCGCTTGGAGTCAGGGTGAGCAGTTCTTC. Translation: CASAWSQGEQFF.

The chain couples TRBV5-1 to TRBJ2-7; 7 bases line up with TRBD2. CDR1 and CDR2 from the germline V gene are SGHRS and YFSETQ. After removal of 0 bases from V and 5 bases from J, the junction contained 5 bases not matched to a gene. The CDR3 is 14 residues long. The CDR3 DNA reads TGCGCCAGCAGCTTGGTGGGAGGGAGCGACGAGCAGTACTTC. Protein product: CASSLVGGSDEQYF.

The V call is TRBV5-1, the J call TRBJ2-3; 15 bases are a match to TRBD2. The CDR3 runs to 16 residues. J was trimmed by 7 bases and V by 0 bases; bases with no gene match: 3. Germline CDR1 is SGHRS and CDR2 is YFSETQ. CDR3 nucleotide sequence: TGCGCCAGCAGCTTGGGGACTAGCGGGGGGGCGCATACGCAGTATTTT. The encoded protein is CASSLGTSGGAHTQYF.

This chain connects TRBV29-1 to TRBJ1-1; TRBD1 is a possible D gene (6 bases). CDR1 is SQVTM, CDR2 ANQGSEA, per germline. The CDR3 contains 14 residues. Trimming removed 4 bases at V and 4 bases at J, with 16 bases between. CDR3 in amino acids: CSVATQGWSTEAFF. For the CDR3, the DNA is TGCAGCGTTGCCACACAGGGTTGGAGCACTGAAGCTTTCTTT.